The source of this T cell receptor (beta chain) is a study of blood T cell repertoires in COVID-19. Background on the study: Acute and convalescent COVID-19 specimens originated in the United States, Italy and Spain. T cells, B-cell-depleted T cells, or PBMCs supplied cDNA or gDNA.

Study processing details: The authors estimated nucleated cell counts from reference gene primer amplification. The table came from immunoSEQ multiplex PCR; TCRdb's copy has only in-frame clones and leaves some out. The V and J calls and clone size were taken over from that table, and D and trimming were inferred from the DNA. The sample has fewer than 90,000 clones, about 95% seen once; the top ten hold about 4.7%. Trimming cost V 2 bases and J 1 base; bases outside gene matches: 6. The CDR3 runs to 17 residues. From germline, CDR1 is MNHEY and CDR2 SVGEGT. The clonotype comes from a human donor with active COVID-19. The donor label of this sample is uncertain. The chain recombines TRBV6-2 or TRBV6-3 with TRBJ1-5; 9 bases match TRBD1. Sequencing used peripheral blood. CDR3 DNA sequence: TGTGCCAGCAGTTACGGACAGGGGCTTAGAAGCAATCAGCCCCAGCATTTT. Translating gives CASSYGQGLRSNQPQHF.